What follows are 9 T cell receptor beta chains derived from one specimen sequenced in a study of cytomegalovirus exposure and HLA in healthy donors. With 60 Vbeta and 13 Jbeta primers, the PCR was carried out. Produced via immunoSEQ multiplex PCR; TCRdb's table is partial and in-frame only. This sample's clone table lists around 140,000 clones. The sample consisted of PBMCs. The receptors stem from a male donor in good health and CMV-seronegative.

This sequence joins TRBV5-1 and TRBJ1-1, with D possibly being TRBD1 (6 bases). Trimming took off 4 bases at V and 0 bases at J, with 16 bases between the two ends. Germline V gene sequence: CDR1 SGHRS, CDR2 YFSETQ. The CDR3 covers 16 residues. CDR3 bases: TGCGCCAGCAGCCCCCAGGTTACAGGGATGAACACTGAAGCTTTCTTT. It specifies CASSPQVTGMNTEAFF.

The chain uses TRBV5-6 and TRBJ2-3, with TRBD2 identical over 7 bases. After removal of 3 bases from V and 3 bases from J, the junction contained 7 bases not matched to a gene. Germline CDR1 SGHDT, CDR2 YYEEEE. The CDR3 loop spans 15 amino acids. In nucleotides, the CDR3 is TGTGCCAGCAGCTGGGACCGGGAGGCGACAGATACGCAGTATTTT. It is translated as CASSWDREATDTQYF.

The chain links TRBV19 to TRBJ2-1, with a tentative D call TRBD2 (5 bases). V lost 5 bases and J lost 5, with 10 bases in between. In germline, CDR1 is LNHDA, CDR2 SQIVND (reference sequence). The CDR3 loop spans 13 amino acids. As DNA, the CDR3 is TGTGCCAGTAGTCCGTCGCGGGACAATGAGCAGTTCTTC. Its translation is CASSPSRDNEQFF.

This rearrangement joins TRBV6-1 to TRBJ1-5; 7 nucleotides match TRBD1. The CDR3 is made up of 16 amino acids. Germline CDR1 is MNHNS and CDR2 is SASEGT. The V gene end was trimmed by 4 bases and the J gene end by 2 bases; junction bases not matched to a gene: 8. DNA of the CDR3: TGTGCCAGCAGTGTTGACAGGGAGTATGGCAATCAGCCCCAGCATTTT. It translates to CASSVDREYGNQPQHF.

This chain links TRBV27 with TRBJ1-5; D call uncertain. The CDR3 totals 12 residues. The V and J ends lost 6 bases and 4 bases respectively, with 7 bases between them. The V gene's germline CDR1 is MNHEY and CDR2 SMNVEV (reference sequence). CDR3 nucleotides: TGTGCCAGCAGAACGAGAAATCAGCCCCAGCATTTT. Residues: CASRTRNQPQHF.

This chain joins TRBV29-1 and TRBJ2-3, with TRBD2 matching 9 bases. This CDR3 is 14 amino acids long. J lost 4 bases, V lost 5 bases, and 7 bases had no gene match. Germline assignment: CDR1 SQVTM and CDR2 ANQGSEA. CDR3 sequence reads: CSVRGGGAADTQYF. CDR3 sequence (DNA): TGCAGCGTTCGGGGCGGGGGGGCGGCAGATACGCAGTATTTT.

This rearrangement joins TRBV28 to TRBJ1-4; maybe TRBD1 (6 bases). CDR3 length: 13 residues. Germline V gene lookup returns CDR1 MDHEN and CDR2 SYDVKM. V lost 6 bases to trimming and J lost 7 bases, with 12 bases between them. CDR3 sequence (DNA): TGTGCCAGCAGCACGCGGACAGCTGAAAAACTGTTTTTT. Protein: CASSTRTAEKLFF.

This chain uses TRBV29-1 with TRBJ2-2; 13 nucleotides match TRBD2. There are 16 residues in the CDR3. Germline CDR1 reads SQVTM; CDR2 reads ANQGSEA. V was pared by 6 bases and J by 3 bases, with 7 bases of the junction left unmatched. CDR3 bases: TGCAGCGTCCCCTCAGGACTAGCGGGAGACACCGGGGAGCTGTTTTTT. It codes for CSVPSGLAGDTGELFF.

Comments on this clone: The same CDR3 also results from other DNA sequences found in this sample. This chain links TRBV29-1 with TRBJ1-1, with D perhaps matching TRBD1 (6 bases). The germline gives CDR1 SQVTM, CDR2 ANQGSEA. With 6 bases removed from V and 0 bases from J, the gap between germline ends came to 11 bases. CDR3 length equals 13 residues. Here the CDR3 reads CSVKGHLNTEAFF. DNA for the CDR3: TGCAGCGTAAAGGGACACTTGAACACTGAAGCTTTCTTT.